This TCR beta chain was profiled in a study of cytomegalovirus exposure and HLA in healthy donors. Study summary: Researchers previously reported finding roughly 120 million unique TCR beta sequences from 170 million or so T cells. Study-wide points: The study flagged about 150 TCR beta chains as cytomegalovirus-associated. A likely sequencing artifact accounted for one observed cluster of highly shared sequence variants. Analysis was performed later, and it showed HLA-associated TCR beta chains to be more clonally expanded than equally common others.

It was with 60 Vbeta and 13 Jbeta primers that the PCR ran. Only in-frame clones appear in the TCRdb table, and some are missing; sequencing was by immunoSEQ multiplex PCR. The sample yields more than 100,000 clones, 82% seen once. This clone appeared once. The antigen is not known. The material sequenced was PBMCs. This receptor was taken from a woman in her forties or fifties in good health and CMV-seropositive.

CDR3 sequence (DNA): TGTGCCAGCAGCTTTGGGACTGAGAACACTGAAGCTTTCTTT. Encoded protein: CASSFGTENTEAFF. The V and J genes are TRBV7-2 and TRBJ1-1; D may be TRBD1 (5 bases). Trimming cost V 3 bases and J 1 base, with 9 bases left between them. CDR3 length: 14 amino acids. Germline V gene data show CDR1 as SGHTA and CDR2 as FQGNSA. The full variable domain, its missing parts supplied by reference TRBV7-2 and TRBJ1-1, is GAGVSQSPSNKVTEKGKDVELRCDPISGHTALYWYRQSLGQGLEFLIYFQGNSAPDKSGLPSDRFSAERTGGSVSTLTIQRTQQEDSAVYLCASSFGTENTEAFFGQGTRLTVV.